This T cell receptor (beta chain) is from a study of shared clonotypes between healthy human individuals (dated by TCRdb to the early 2020s). About the full investigation: The cohort included three men and a couple of women between 18 and 49 years of age. For each donor, CD4 naive and CD4 memory were each run on three plates, CD8 naive on two plates, and CD8 memory on one plate. To estimate repertoire size and how much clonotypes are shared between individuals, the study performed deep sequencing of blood TCR repertoires from roughly five healthy adults. To increase sequencing depth and limit assay-specific biases, TCR repertoire library preparation and sequencing were carried out by different laboratories using diverse techniques. Each donor's leukapheresis produced roughly between about 0.85 and 10 billion PBMCs. Study-wide conclusions, independent of this receptor: Even with the large sequencing depth, rarefaction of the sorted-subset datasets indicated that sequencing was incomplete. Sampling was limited to blood, and TCR repertoires in tissue likely differ from TCR repertoires in blood. Higher generation probabilities were observed for clonotypes shared by all four sorted-subset donors than for non-shared clonotypes. Across four donors, about 5% of naive CD4, roughly 3.4% of naive CD8, under 2.5% of memory CD4, and roughly 0.4% of memory CD8 clonotypes were shared. Because the study included a small number of donors, the genetic and exposure-history diversity represented was limited. Pairwise subsampling indicated that sequencing depth was expected to affect the degree of clonotype sharing among donors. Larger estimated clonotype richness was generally found for naive subsets than for memory subsets.

The CDR3 holds 16 amino acids from the cysteine to the phenylalanine. Only CDR3 DNA remains: 48 bases, in frame from the first base. V trim: 4 bases; J trim: 4 bases; unmatched bases: 8. For CDR1 and CDR2, the germline V gene (reference sequence) lists SGHNT and YYREEE. Using the deep immunoSEQ assay, TCR CDR3 regions were amplified from genomic DNA by multiplex PCR. Extracted genomic DNA from each cell subset was distributed evenly across all wells of several immunoSEQ 96-well plates, and each plate was treated as a replicate. Each replicate PCR for sorted subsets received about 180 ng genomic DNA, equal to tens of thousands of T cell genomes. Purified libraries were quantified with a Qubit 3.0 fluorometer, sized on a Bioanalyzer 2100, and re-quantified with the KAPA Library Quantification kit. Every immunoSEQ 96-well plate was sequenced on a separate single-read 150-cycle Illumina NextSeq 550 flow cell. Regarding the original processing steps: Because the immunoSEQ output included only junctional sequences and no quality scores, the filtering could not be the same as the filtering used for full-length reads. To assign V/J genes and CDR3, sequences were annotated using PyIR, a Python wrapper for IgBLAST v1.9, with IMGT germline references. Reads were removed for weak V/J assignments (E-value above 1e-6), missing CDR3, stop codons, out-of-frame junctions, or ambiguous translated residues. V3J clonotypes were defined by identical inferred V gene, J gene, and CDR3 amino acid sequence. The percentage overlap between two repertoires was calculated by dividing the number of shared unique clonotypes by the size of the smaller repertoire. RTK rarefaction, the Chao1 estimator, and Recon v2.1 estimates of unobserved clonotypes were used to assess repertoire richness. For all TCRbeta clonotypes obtained by the gDNA method from a few donors, generation probabilities were computed with OLGA. TCRdb carries this immuneACCESS record with in-frame sequences only. Its versions omit some clonotypes, under half of them owing to an unresolved V gene in the studies checked, with the rest unexplained. V and J calls and clone size are those listed in that table; D and trimming were worked out from the DNA. The table for this sample lists about 1 million clones; about 75% of them were counted only once. The ten largest clonotypes hold approximately 1.5% of the sample.

Healthy HIV-negative adults with no recently reported acute infections or vaccinations were included as donors. All donors were Caucasian adults living in Nashville, Tennessee, USA. Magnetic negative selection was used to enrich CD4+ T cells, after which naive cells were positively selected on CD45RA and the negative fraction became the memory subset. Blood was obtained by leukapheresis, after which PBMCs were separated by Ficoll-Histopaque density gradient centrifugation and cryopreserved in liquid nitrogen vapor phase. Analytical flow cytometry was used to check the purity and quantity of each magnetically sorted T cell population. Genomic DNA was isolated from each sorted fraction and quantified by UV absorbance on a Nanodrop 2000c. In the case of this clone: This receptor's antigen is unknown. Base qualities are not provided; no much larger clone lies one nucleotide away.

The receptor chain draws on TRBV5-4 and TRBJ2-7, with 13 bases in between that match TRBD2. Sequencing input: memory CD4+ T cells sorted from blood. This sample's cell subset or site label indicates: CD45RA-negative fraction. This receptor was taken from a man between 18 and 35 years old in good health. The CDR3: CASSLGTSGTLYEQYF. In nucleotide form, the sequence is TGTGCCAGCAGCCTGGGGACTAGCGGGACTCTTTACGAGCAGTACTTC.